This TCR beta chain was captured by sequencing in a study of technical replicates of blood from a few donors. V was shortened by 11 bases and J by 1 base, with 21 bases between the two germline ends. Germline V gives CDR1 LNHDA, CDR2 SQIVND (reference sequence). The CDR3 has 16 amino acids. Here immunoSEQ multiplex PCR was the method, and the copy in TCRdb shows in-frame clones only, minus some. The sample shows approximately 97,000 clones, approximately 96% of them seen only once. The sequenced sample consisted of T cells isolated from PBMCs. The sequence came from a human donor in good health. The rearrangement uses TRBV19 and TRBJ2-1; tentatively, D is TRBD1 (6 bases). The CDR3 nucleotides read TGTGCCTCGTCCTACACAGGGAGTGTTTCCTACAATGAGCAGTTCTTC. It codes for CASSYTGSVSYNEQFF.